These 27 T cell receptor beta chains were all obtained from the same sample, sequenced in a study of technical replicates of blood from a few donors. The assay was immunoSEQ multiplex PCR, and TCRdb's table has in-frame clones only and misses some. The sample holds just under 100,000 clones; nearly 97% are singletons and the top ten take about 0.21%. Sequencing input: T cells isolated from PBMCs. These receptors originate from a human donor in good health.

The J gene is TRBJ1-5, the V gene TRBV5-6, with 9 positions matching TRBD1. The V gene end was trimmed by 4 bases and the J gene end by 6 bases; junction bases not matched to a gene: 5. This CDR3 is 14 amino acids long. Per the germline V gene, CDR1 is SGHDT and CDR2 is YYEEEE. The CDR3 sequence: CASSADRGSQPQHF. In nucleotides, the CDR3 is TGTGCCAGCAGCGCGGACAGGGGTAGTCAGCCCCAGCATTTT.

This chain joins TRBV4-1 and TRBJ2-2; TRBD1 aligns across 9 bases. Looked up from germline, CDR1 is MGHRA and CDR2 is YSYEKL. The CDR3 consists of 18 residues. After removal of 2 bases from V and 6 bases from J, the junction contained 13 bases not matched to a gene. The CDR3 DNA is TGCGCCAGCAGCCAAAGGGACAGGGCGGTCGAAGGCGCCGGGGAGCTGTTTTTT. Protein sequence: CASSQRDRAVEGAGELFF.

On this clone itself: At one end the junction does not follow the germline gene, possibly because of a read error. V and J are TRBV7-2 and TRBJ1-1; D remains ambiguous. Germline values: CDR1 SGHTA, CDR2 FQGNSA. The CDR3 consists of 14 residues. This chain's CDR3 is CASTLPTMNTEAFF. The CDR3 DNA follows: TGTGCCAGCACCTTACCTACGATGAACACTGAAGCTTTCTTT.

The rearrangement uses TRBV6-5 and TRBJ2-1; no clear D. The V and J ends lost 0 bases and 0 bases respectively, with 6 bases between them. The CDR3 loop spans 15 amino acids. Looked up from germline, CDR1 is MNHEY and CDR2 is SVGAGI. CDR3: CASSYSSFSYNEQFF. Written as DNA, the CDR3 is TGTGCCAGCAGTTACTCTTCCTTCTCCTACAATGAGCAGTTCTTC.

The chain recombines TRBV13 with TRBJ2-3; 9 nucleotides match TRBD1. In germline, CDR1 is PRHDT, CDR2 FYEKMQ (reference sequence). The CDR3 length is 16 residues. J lost 2 bases, V lost 5 bases, and 8 bases had no gene match. The CDR3 protein is CASSLWGQGPTDTQYF. The CDR3 nucleotides read TGTGCCAGCAGCCTGTGGGGACAGGGCCCCACAGATACGCAGTATTTT.

J is TRBJ1-2 and V is TRBV7-3; tentative D call: TRBD1 (6 bases). CDR1 SGHTA and CDR2 FQGTGA come from the germline V gene. Trimming pared 4 bases from V and 4 bases from J, leaving 10 bases between. The CDR3 loop spans 13 amino acids. The CDR3 loop reads CASSSQGSYGYTF. The CDR3 nucleotides read TGTGCCAGCAGCTCACAGGGTTCCTATGGCTACACCTTC.

V is TRBV9 and J is TRBJ1-3, with 9 positions matching TRBD1. The CDR3 contains 20 residues. Germline V CDR1 and CDR2: SGDLS, YYNGEE. J was trimmed by 1 base and V by 2 bases; bases with no gene match: 16. CDR3 nucleotides: TGTGCCAGCAGCGTTACCACGGGACAGGGAGCGGTTGGGTCTGGAAACACCATATATTTT. Protein product: CASSVTTGQGAVGSGNTIYF.

The J gene is TRBJ1-4, the V gene TRBV5-6, with D possibly matching TRBD1 (5 bases). The germline gives CDR1 SGHDT, CDR2 YYEEEE. There are 15 residues in the CDR3. Trimming cost V 4 bases and J 8 bases, with 18 bases left between them. CDR3 residues: CASSPKGVPMEKLFF. DNA for the CDR3: TGTGCCAGCAGCCCTAAAGGGGTCCCTATGGAAAAACTGTTTTTT.

J is TRBJ1-5 and V is TRBV4-1, with D uncertain. There are 12 residues in the CDR3. V was trimmed by 0 bases and J by 9 bases, leaving 6 bases between them. Germline loops: CDR1 MGHRA, CDR2 YSYEKL. The CDR3 reads CASSQDRGPQHF. The CDR3 DNA reads as TGCGCCAGCAGCCAAGATCGGGGGCCCCAGCATTTT.

V is TRBV30 and J is TRBJ1-1; D not resolved. The V end was cut by 1 base, the J end by 0 bases, with 33 bases between. The CDR3 is 22 amino acids. Germline V gives CDR1 GTSNPN, CDR2 SVGIG (reference sequence). The DNA of the CDR3 is TGTGCCTGGAGTGGAGGGAGAATTTATTCCCCTGCTAGTGGCGGGATGAACACTGAAGCTTTCTTT. Translating it yields CAWSGGRIYSPASGGMNTEAFF.

The V call is TRBV5-4, the J call TRBJ2-1; the match to TRBD2 covers 8 bases. Losses at the gene ends were 2 bases for V and 9 bases for J; bases not matched to a gene: 13. The CDR3 length is 16 residues. Germline-derived CDR1 and CDR2 are SGHNT and YYREEE (reference sequence). The CDR3 protein is CASSLPERESELEQFF. CDR3 DNA sequence: TGTGCCAGCAGCTTACCGGAGCGGGAGTCGGAACTTGAGCAGTTCTTC.

The gene calls are TRBV27 and TRBJ2-5; TRBD2 matches at 8 bases. With 2 bases clipped from V and 0 bases from J, the junction kept 2 bases outside the gene matches. This CDR3 has 15 residues. CDR1 MNHEY and CDR2 SMNVEV come from the germline V gene (reference sequence). As DNA, the CDR3 is TGTGCCAGCAGTTTAATGCGGGGGGACCAAGAGACCCAGTACTTC. Translating gives CASSLMRGDQETQYF.

V is TRBV18 and J is TRBJ1-3; TRBD1 aligns across 9 bases. V dropped 5 bases and J dropped 0; count of bases not matched to a gene: 17. Per germline, CDR1 KGHSH and CDR2 LQKENI. The CDR3 has 20 amino acids. In nucleotides, the CDR3 is TGTGCCAGCTCATCGGCCCGGACAGGGGATGGGGATTACTCTGGAAACACCATATATTTT. Its translation: CASSSARTGDGDYSGNTIYF.

This clone appeared once. The chain recombines TRBV27 with TRBJ2-3, with D maybe TRBD2 (7 bases). This CDR3 has 16 amino acids. Looked up from germline, CDR1 is MNHEY and CDR2 is SMNVEV (reference sequence). The germline V and J ends were trimmed by 3 bases and 4 bases, with 17 bases remaining between them. CDR3 nucleotide sequence: TGTGCCAGCAGTTTCTTAGGGGGGGGCCTTTCAGATACGCAGTATTTT. Its protein is CASSFLGGGLSDTQYF.

The DNA of the CDR3 is TGTGCCAGCAGTTACTCGGCTGGGAACACTGAAGCTTTCTTT. Protein: CASSYSAGNTEAFF. The J gene is TRBJ1-1, the V gene TRBV6-5; D call uncertain. CDR3 size: 14 residues. In germline, CDR1 is MNHEY, CDR2 SVGAGI. The ends were cut back, 0 bases at V and 1 base at J, with 6 bases in the middle.

This clone was recorded once. The chain is built from TRBV7-9 and TRBJ2-3, with D hard to call. Germline CDR1 is SEHNR and CDR2 is FQNEAQ (reference sequence). Trimming left V 8 bases short and J 0 bases short, with 9 bases between. CDR3 size: 13 residues. This CDR3 is CASSYPSTDTQYF. The CDR3 region has the DNA TGTGCCAGCTCCTACCCAAGCACAGATACGCAGTATTTT.

V is TRBV14 and J is TRBJ1-1, with D uncertain. The CDR3 contains 16 residues. The V gene's germline CDR1 is SGHDN and CDR2 FVKESK. V lost 0 bases and J lost 2, with 13 bases in between. In DNA, the CDR3 is TGTGCCAGCAGCCAAGATCTGGAGGATGGCAACACTGAAGCTTTCTTT. It specifies CASSQDLEDGNTEAFF.

The chain couples TRBV10-1 to TRBJ2-3, with 9 nucleotides matching TRBD1. Losses at the gene ends were 0 bases for V and 7 bases for J; bases not matched to a gene: 8. Germline assignment: CDR1 WNHNN and CDR2 SYGVQD (reference sequence). The CDR3 contains 16 residues. The CDR3 is CASSESPGQGRHTQYF. The CDR3 DNA is TGCGCCAGCAGTGAGTCCCCCGGACAGGGGAGGCATACGCAGTATTTT.

This clone was detected once. J is TRBJ1-3 and V is TRBV6-1, with D maybe TRBD1 (5 bases). CDR3 length: 13 residues. Trimming stripped 8 bases from V and 2 bases from J, with 10 bases between. Germline V gene data show CDR1 as MNHNS and CDR2 as SASEGT. Here the CDR3 DNA reads TGTGCCAGCTTGGACATGGCTGGAAACACCATATATTTT. As protein: CASLDMAGNTIYF.

This clone was recorded only once. The chain has TRBV6-6 and TRBJ1-2, with a weak D call TRBD1 (6 bases). Deletions cut 8 bases from V and 4 bases from J, with 14 bases between. The germline gives CDR1 MNHNY, CDR2 SVGAGI (reference sequence). The CDR3 consists of 13 residues. Here the CDR3 DNA reads TGTGCCAGCTCTTCGGGGGGCGTCTATGGCTACACCTTC. It translates to CASSSGGVYGYTF.

The chain carries TRBV10-3 and TRBJ2-5, with a possible D match to TRBD2 (6 bases). The CDR3 spans 16 residues. The germline gives CDR1 ENHRY, CDR2 SYGVKD. V was cut by 0 bases and J by 5 bases, with 16 bases left in between. The CDR3 reads CAISESPGTGVETQYF. Here the CDR3 DNA reads TGTGCCATCAGTGAGTCCCCGGGGACTGGGGTGGAGACCCAGTACTTC.

The rearrangement links TRBV5-1 to TRBJ2-5; TRBD1 matches at 8 bases. The CDR3 is made up of 16 amino acids. V dropped 5 bases and J dropped 4; count of bases not matched to a gene: 13. Germline V gene data show CDR1 as SGHRS and CDR2 as YFSETQ. In DNA, the CDR3 is TGCGCCAGCAGGAACGGAAACAGGGGGGCGGGAGAGACCCAGTACTTC. Protein sequence: CASRNGNRGAGETQYF. Variable domain in full (rest from reference TRBV5-1 and TRBJ2-5): KAGVTQTPRYLIKTRGQQVTLSCSPISGHRSVSWYQQTPGQGLQFLFEYFSETQRNKGNFPGRFSGRQFSNSRSEMNVSTLELGDSALYLCASRNGNRGAGETQYFGPGTRLLVL.

The V gene is TRBV5-6, the J gene TRBJ2-2, with a weak D call TRBD2 (6 bases). The CDR3 is 17 residues long. Per the germline V gene, CDR1 is SGHDT and CDR2 is YYEEEE. The V end lost 4 bases, the J end lost 1 base, and 17 bases lay between the germline ends. The CDR3 sequence is CASSLLSYSGNTGELFF. In DNA, the CDR3 is TGTGCCAGCAGCCTGCTTAGTTATAGCGGGAACACCGGGGAGCTGTTTTTT.

In DNA, the CDR3 is TGTGCCAGCAGCCCCTCAGGGGGCGAAGATACGCAGTATTTT. Its translation: CASSPSGGEDTQYF. The chain links TRBV5-5 to TRBJ2-3, with 8 bases aligning to TRBD1. From germline, CDR1 is SGHKS and CDR2 YYEKEE (reference sequence). This CDR3 spans 14 amino acids. With 4 bases clipped from V and 5 bases from J, the junction kept 6 bases outside the gene matches.

Concerning this clone itself: This same CDR3 is encoded by further DNA sequences in the sample. This rearrangement joins TRBV11-2 to TRBJ1-3; 7 bases line up with TRBD1. CDR1 SGHAT and CDR2 FQNNGV come from the germline V gene. The length of the CDR3 is 14 residues. The trim removed 3 bases at V and 2 bases at J, leaving 1 base unmatched. The CDR3 DNA reads as TGTGCCAGCAGCTTGACAGGGACTGGAAACACCATATATTTT. This codes for CASSLTGTGNTIYF.

The chain employs TRBV19 and TRBJ2-3; a possible D gene is TRBD2 (6 bases). The CDR3 spans 13 residues. Trimming removed 8 bases from V and 6 bases from J, with 15 bases in between. The germline CDR1 and CDR2 sequences are LNHDA and SQIVND (reference sequence). The CDR3 here is CASRPTGGDTQYF. The CDR3, as DNA: TGTGCCAGTCGCCCGACTGGGGGGGATACGCAGTATTTT.

The chain combines TRBV6-5 with TRBJ2-2; the match to TRBD2 covers 8 bases. V was pared by 3 bases and J by 1 base, with 4 bases of the junction left unmatched. Germline V CDR1 and CDR2: MNHEY, SVGAGI. This CDR3 comprises 16 residues. The chain's CDR3 is CASSYRAGGNTGELFF. The CDR3 DNA reads as TGTGCCAGCAGTTATCGGGCGGGAGGGAACACCGGGGAGCTGTTTTTT.